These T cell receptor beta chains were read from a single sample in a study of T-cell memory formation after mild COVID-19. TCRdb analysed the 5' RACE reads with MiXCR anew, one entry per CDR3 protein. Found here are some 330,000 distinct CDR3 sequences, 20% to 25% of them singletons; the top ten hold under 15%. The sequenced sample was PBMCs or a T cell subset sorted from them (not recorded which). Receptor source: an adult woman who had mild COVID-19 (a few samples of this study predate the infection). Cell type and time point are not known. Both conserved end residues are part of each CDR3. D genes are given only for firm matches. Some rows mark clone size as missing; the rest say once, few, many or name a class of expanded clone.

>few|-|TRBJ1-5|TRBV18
TGTGCCAGCTCACCACAGGGGGACCAGCCCCAGCATTTT
CASSPQGDQPQHF
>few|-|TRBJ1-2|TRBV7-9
TGTGCCAGCAGCCGCTCGACAGCAAGAGCTAACTATGGCTACACCTTC
CASSRSTARANYGYTF
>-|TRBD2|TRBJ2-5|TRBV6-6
TGTGCCAGCAGTTACTCGTGGCTAGCGGGAGTGGGGACCCAGTACTTC
CASSYSWLAGVGTQYF
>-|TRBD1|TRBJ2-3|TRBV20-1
TGCAGTGCTAAGTGGGCAGGGGGCCCAGATACGCAGTATTTT
CSAKWAGGPDTQYF
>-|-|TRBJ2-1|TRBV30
TGTGCCTGGAGCTATACAGGGAGTGGGGAGCAGTTCTTC
CAWSYTGSGEQFF
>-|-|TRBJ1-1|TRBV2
TGTGCCAGCAGTGATCCCAGGGATCCGAACACTGAAGCTTTCTTT
CASSDPRDPNTEAFF
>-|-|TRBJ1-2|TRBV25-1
TGTGCCAGCAGTCATGATTCCAACTATGGCTACACCTTC
CASSHDSNYGYTF
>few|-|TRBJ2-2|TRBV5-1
TGCGCCAGCAGCTTGTGGGCGATCGCGAACACCGGGGAGCTGTTTTTT
CASSLWAIANTGELFF
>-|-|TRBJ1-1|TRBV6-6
TGTGCCAGCAGCGATGACAGTTGGAACACTGAAGCTTTCTTT
CASSDDSWNTEAFF
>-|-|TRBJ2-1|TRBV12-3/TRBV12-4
TGTGCCAGCAGTTTCGGTAAAGGACAGTTCTTC
CASSFGKGQFF
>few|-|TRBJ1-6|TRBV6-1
TGTGCCAGCAGTGAAGACCCGGATTCACCCCTCCACTTT
CASSEDPDSPLHF
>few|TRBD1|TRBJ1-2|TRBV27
TGTGCCAGCAGCAAGGGACAGGGCTATGGCTACACCTTC
CASSKGQGYGYTF
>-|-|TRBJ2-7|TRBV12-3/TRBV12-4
TGTGCCAGCACTATCCGCCAGTTAGCCCGGGACACGGGCTCCTACGAGCAGTACTTC
CASTIRQLARDTGSYEQYF
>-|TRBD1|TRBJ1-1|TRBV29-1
TGCAGCGCCGGACAGGGGAACACTGAAGCTTTCTTT
CSAGQGNTEAFF
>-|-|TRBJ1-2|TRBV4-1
TGCGCCAGCAGCCAAGAAAAACTCTCCGGGGAAGCTAACTATGGCTACACCTTC
CASSQEKLSGEANYGYTF
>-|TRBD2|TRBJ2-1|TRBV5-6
TGTGCCAGCAGCTTGTTTGGGACTAGCGGTTACAATGAGCAGTTCTTC
CASSLFGTSGYNEQFF
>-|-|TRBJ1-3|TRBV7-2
TGTGCCAGCAGCAGGGACGGAACCTCTGGAAACACCATATATTTT
CASSRDGTSGNTIYF
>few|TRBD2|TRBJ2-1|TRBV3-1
TGTGCCAGCAGCCAAGAGGTTGGGCTTAGCGGGGGCAATGAGCAGTTCTTC
CASSQEVGLSGGNEQFF
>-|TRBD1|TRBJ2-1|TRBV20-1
TGCAGTGCTTTCCCGGGACAGCCCCGCAATGAGCAGTTCTTC
CSAFPGQPRNEQFF
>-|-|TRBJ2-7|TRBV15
TGTGCCACCAGCCTAGGACGGGCCTACGAGCAGTACTTC
CATSLGRAYEQYF
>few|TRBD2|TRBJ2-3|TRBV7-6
TGTGCCAGCAGCCCCGGGGGGGGAACTAGCACAGATACGCAGTATTTT
CASSPGGGTSTDTQYF
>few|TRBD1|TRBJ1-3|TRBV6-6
TGTGCCAGCAGTTACACAGGGGCTGGAAACACCATATATTTT
CASSYTGAGNTIYF
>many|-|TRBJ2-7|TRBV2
TGTGCCAGCAGTGAACGGGGCGGGACCCCCTGGGAGCAGTACTTC
CASSERGGTPWEQYF
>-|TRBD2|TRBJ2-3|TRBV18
TGTGCCAGCTCCGCCGGGACTAGCACGAATTTT
CASSAGTSTNF
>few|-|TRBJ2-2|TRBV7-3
TGTGCCAGCAGCTTATCCGGGACAACGAACACCGGGGAGCTGTTTTTT
CASSLSGTTNTGELFF
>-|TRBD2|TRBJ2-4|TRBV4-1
TGCGCCAGCAGCCAACTGGGACTAGCGGGGGGAGCCAAAAACATTCAGTACTTC
CASSQLGLAGGAKNIQYF
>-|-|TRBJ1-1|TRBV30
TGTGCCTGGAGCAGGCTTGAAGCTTTCTTT
CAWSRLEAFF
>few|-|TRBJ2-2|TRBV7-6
TGTGCCAGCAGCTTGGAACCTAGCCTAGGGGAGCTGTTTTTT
CASSLEPSLGELFF
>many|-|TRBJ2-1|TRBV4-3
TGCGCCAGCAGCCAAACCACGGTCAATGAGCAGTTCTTC
CASSQTTVNEQFF